These T cell receptor beta chains were read from a single sample in a study of T-cell reconstitution after alpha-beta-depleted transplantation in children. MiXCR, run by TCRdb on the PCR reads, gives a single entry per CDR3 protein. This sample has 180,000 or so distinct CDR3 sequences, with just under 6.5% found just once. The input for sequencing was PBMCs, taken before TCRalphabeta/CD19-depleted stem cell transplant. The receptors were gathered from a girl in the first two years of life with combined immunodeficiency, due to receive a stem cell transplant. CDR3s include the opening cysteine and the closing phenylalanine or tryptophan. The D gene is left open where the match is weak. The size of a clone is reported for some rows only, either as once, few or many, or as a class for expanded clones.

V gene	clone size	J gene	D gene	CDR3 protein	CDR3 DNA
TRBV7-2	many	TRBJ2-1	TRBD2	CASSLDGGVVNEQFF	TGTGCCAGCAGCTTAGATGGGGGGGTGGTTAATGAGCAGTTCTTC
TRBV20-1	many	TRBJ2-5	-	CSARGRYTLFGETQYF	TGCAGTGCTAGAGGACGGTACACCCTATTTGGGGAGACCCAGTACTTC
TRBV12-3/TRBV12-4	many	TRBJ2-2	-	CASSDGGWVGELFF	TGTGCCAGCAGTGATGGGGGCTGGGTCGGGGAGCTGTTTTTT
TRBV12-3/TRBV12-4	many	TRBJ2-7	-	CASSLRKGVTYEQYF	TGTGCCAGCAGTTTAAGGAAGGGGGTCACCTACGAGCAGTACTTC
TRBV7-9	many	TRBJ2-3	-	CASSLGETRTDTQYF	TGTGCCAGCAGCTTAGGGGAGACGCGCACAGATACGCAGTATTTT
TRBV28	many	TRBJ1-4	TRBD1	CASGGQGANEKLFF	TGTGCCAGCGGCGGACAGGGGGCTAATGAAAAACTGTTTTTT
TRBV6-1	many	TRBJ2-7	TRBD1	CASSTGTGAYEQYF	TGTGCCAGCAGTACCGGGACAGGGGCCTACGAGCAGTACTTC
TRBV11-3	many	TRBJ2-1	TRBD1	CATRDRASSYNEQFF	TGTGCCACCAGAGACAGGGCGAGCTCCTACAATGAGCAGTTCTTC
TRBV29-1	many	TRBJ2-1	TRBD2	CSVGGTSVYNEQFF	TGCAGCGTTGGGGGGACTAGCGTGTACAATGAGCAGTTCTTC
TRBV4-2	many	TRBJ2-1	TRBD2	CASSQGTSEAYYNEQFF	TGTGCCAGCAGCCAAGGGACTAGCGAGGCCTACTACAATGAGCAGTTCTTC
TRBV12-3/TRBV12-4	many	TRBJ2-5	TRBD2	CASSPWRGTEETQYF	TGTGCCAGCAGCCCTTGGCGGGGGACGGAGGAGACCCAGTACTTC
TRBV11-3	many	TRBJ2-1	-	CASSRSGTSGNEQFF	TGTGCCAGCAGCCGCTCCGGGACATCGGGAAATGAGCAGTTCTTC
TRBV6-5	many	TRBJ2-1	-	CASSFIGRTSYNEQFF	TGTGCCAGCAGTTTTATTGGACGGACCTCCTACAATGAGCAGTTCTTC
TRBV12-3/TRBV12-4	-	TRBJ2-7	-	CASSSISYEQYF	TGTGCCAGCAGCTCTATCTCCTACGAGCAGTACTTC
TRBV29-1	many	TRBJ2-1	-	CSVVRPYNEQFF	TGCAGCGTTGTACGTCCCTACAATGAGCAGTTCTTC
TRBV5-5	-	TRBJ2-3	-	CASSPRASTDTQYF	TGTGCCAGCAGCCCCAGGGCCAGCACAGATACGCAGTATTTT
TRBV11-2	many	TRBJ2-2	-	CASSLEREATGELFF	TGTGCCAGCAGCTTAGAGCGCGAGGCAACCGGGGAGCTGTTTTTT